The rows below give T cell receptor beta chains drawn from one sample of a study of beta chain features in type 1 diabetes. The protocol was immunoSEQ multiplex PCR, while the TCRdb copy is restricted to in-frame clones and leaves out a portion. Of about 140,000 clones in the sample, 9% to 10% are singletons; the top ten hold about 0.6%. Sequencing used central memory CD4+ T cells from blood. The receptors originated from a middle-aged woman in good health. CDR3s include the opening cysteine and the closing phenylalanine or tryptophan. The D gene is left open where the match is weak.

D gene	V gene	J gene	CDR3 protein
TRBD1	TRBV6-5	TRBJ2-1	CASREQGNIGNEQFF
TRBD2	TRBV9	TRBJ2-4	CASSVAFSGGKNIQYF
-	TRBV7-2	TRBJ1-2	CASRNNSDYGYTF
TRBD1	TRBV5-1	TRBJ1-6	CASSLGRTGRSSPLHF
TRBD1	TRBV29-1	TRBJ1-1	CSAPSQGAQNKAFF
-	TRBV9	TRBJ1-6	CASSLSQQDNSPLHF
-	TRBV18	TRBJ1-3	CASSPGSSGNTIYF
-	TRBV7-2	TRBJ2-4	CASKPGAAKNIQYF
TRBD2	TRBV7-2	TRBJ2-1	CASSFTSVSSGGTEQFF
TRBD2	TRBV15	TRBJ2-1	CATSGGGSYNEQFF
-	TRBV7-9	TRBJ2-7	CASSAPPGYEQYF
-	TRBV15	TRBJ2-1	CATSGTAGQRTNNEQFF
-	TRBV4-1	TRBJ2-7	CASSQVGARGEQYF
TRBD1	TRBV4-2	TRBJ2-2	CASSQDGDRGYTGELFF
TRBD1	TRBV4-2	TRBJ2-1	CASSAADRPLEQFF
-	TRBV25-1	TRBJ2-7	CASSGSIELAYEQYF
-	TRBV9	TRBJ1-3	CASSTGNSGNTIYF
-	TRBV5-1	TRBJ1-2	CASSPDAAGYTF
-	TRBV5-1	TRBJ1-6	CASSTQGPILNSPLHF
TRBD1	TRBV15	TRBJ1-6	CATSRQGYNSPLHF